The 6 T cell receptor beta chains listed next were all sequenced from one sample in a study of control samples from healthy donors and cancer patients. TCRdb keeps only in-frame clones here, not all; method: immunoSEQ multiplex PCR. The table shows about 110,000 clones, with about 80% occurring only once. The sequenced sample consisted of blood. All receptors come from a young man in good health.

This chain connects TRBV5-1 to TRBJ2-5; D not certain. Germline lookup yields CDR1 SGHRS and CDR2 YFSETQ. This CDR3 has 13 residues. Trimming stripped 0 bases from V and 5 bases from J, with 8 bases between. The CDR3 DNA reads as TGCGCCAGCAGCTTGGCCGGGCCGGAGACCCAGTACTTC. This gives the protein CASSLAGPETQYF.

The chain links TRBV6-5 to TRBJ1-1; D call uncertain. Trimming shortened V by 5 bases and J by 4 bases, and 8 bases separated the two germline ends. CDR3 length equals 12 residues. Looked up from germline, CDR1 is MNHEY and CDR2 is SVGAGI. CDR3 sequence reads: CASSRTGTEAFF. The CDR3 nucleotides are TGTGCCAGCAGTCGGACGGGCACTGAAGCTTTCTTT.

To note about this clone: The sample holds other DNA sequences that translate to the same CDR3. The chain recombines TRBV7-2 with TRBJ1-2, with 9 bases matching TRBD1. V trimming: 2 bases; J trimming: 6 bases; junction bases outside the gene matches: 1. Germline CDR1 reads SGHTA; CDR2 reads FQGNSA. The CDR3 sequence is 13 residues long. The CDR3 nucleotides read TGTGCCAGCAGCTTAAGGGACAGGGATGGCTACACCTTC. It specifies CASSLRDRDGYTF.

J is TRBJ1-1 and V is TRBV29-1; no clear D. This CDR3 is built from 12 residues. The germline gives CDR1 SQVTM, CDR2 ANQGSEA. V lost 5 bases and J lost 1, with 8 bases in between. The DNA for the CDR3 is TGCAGCGTTACAATGGGGAACACTGAAGCTTTCTTT. Its translation: CSVTMGNTEAFF. The full variable domain, rest sourced from reference TRBV29-1 and TRBJ1-1, is SAVISQKPSRDICQRGTSLTIQCQVDSQVTMMFWYRQQPGQSLTLIATANQGSEATYESGFVIDKFPISRPNLTFSTLTVSNMSPEDSSIYLCSVTMGNTEAFFGQGTRLTVV.

The V call is TRBV28, the J call TRBJ1-2; D possibly corresponds to TRBD1 (6 bases). The germline CDR1 and CDR2 sequences are MDHEN and SYDVKM. V was pared by 3 bases and J by 3 bases, with 11 bases between. There are 14 residues in the CDR3. For the CDR3, the DNA is TGTGCCAGCAGTTTCGCCAGGGGAGACTATGGCTACACCTTC. Translation gives CASSFARGDYGYTF.

In its sample, this clone was seen a few times. The V call is TRBV3-1 (or the pseudogene TRBV3-2), the J call TRBJ2-3, with a tentative D call TRBD2 (5 bases). In germline, CDR1 is LGHDT, CDR2 YNNKEL (reference sequence). V shed 5 bases and J shed 9 bases, with 18 bases lying between them. The CDR3 consists of 14 residues. This CDR3 reads CASSYSSFGVTQYF. CDR3 sequence (DNA): TGTGCCAGCAGCTATTCTAGTTTCGGGGTCACGCAGTATTTT.